This section outlines one T cell receptor beta chain sequence together with its context. CDR1 and CDR2 (germline): SGHVS, FNYEAQ. The length of the CDR3 is 16 residues. V was clipped by 0 bases and J by 5 bases; unmatched bases: 5. The data stem from a study of cytomegalovirus exposure and HLA in healthy donors. PCR was performed using 60 Vbeta and 13 Jbeta primers. Produced via immunoSEQ multiplex PCR; TCRdb's table is partial and in-frame only. The table lists around 110,000 clones, approximately 72% of them singletons. This sequence joins TRBV7-6 and TRBJ2-3, with 10 bases identical to TRBD1. This TCR was recovered from a man aged 18-30 years in good health and CMV-seronegative. Specimen: PBMCs. The CDR3 DNA reads TGTGCCAGCAGCTTAGCGCTAGGACAGGGGGGAGATACGCAGTATTTT. Protein sequence: CASSLALGQGGDTQYF. The full variable domain, rest sourced from reference TRBV7-6 and TRBJ2-3, is GAGVSQSPRYKVTKRGQDVALRCDPISGHVSLYWYRQALGQGPEFLTYFNYEAQQDKSGLPNDRFSAERPEGSISTLTIQRTEQRDSAMYRCASSLALGQGGDTQYFGPGTRLTVL.